The 9 T cell receptor beta chains below were found in one sample sequenced in a study of T cell repertoires in cytomegalovirus infection. Antigen specificity for these receptors is unknown. TCRdb reprocessed the reads with MiXCR, giving one entry per CDR3 protein. The sample lists fewer than 70,000 distinct CDR3 sequences; around 30% were seen once. The input for sequencing was CD8+ T cells from cultured PBMCs, taken from culture after CMV antigen stimulation. These receptors were taken from a human donor in good health (CMV status not recorded). Some clones in this sample may be carry-over from other donors' samples.

This clonotype was recorded once. The genes are TRBV9 and TRBJ1-5; 7 bases line up with TRBD1. V was pared by 0 bases and J by 2 bases, with 2 bases of the junction left unmatched. The germline V gene has CDR1 SGDLS and CDR2 YYNGEE. The CDR3 loop spans 15 amino acids. CDR3: CASSVGQGRNQPQHF. The CDR3 DNA reads TGTGCCAGCAGCGTAGGACAGGGCCGCAATCAGCCCCAGCATTTT.

This sequence joins TRBV11-3 and TRBJ2-3; 9 nucleotides align to TRBD2. This CDR3 region has 16 residues. Germline lookup yields CDR1 SGHNT and CDR2 YENEEA. V was pared by 5 bases and J by 0 bases, with 6 bases of the junction left unmatched. The CDR3 DNA is TGTGCCAGCAGCCGGAGTAGCGGGAGTAGCACAGATACGCAGTATTTT. Protein: CASSRSSGSSTDTQYF.

This clonotype has a handful of counts. This chain uses TRBV7-9 with TRBJ1-5; D may be TRBD1 (5 bases). Trimming removed 1 base from V and 3 bases from J, with 7 bases in between. CDR3 length equals 14 residues. CDR1 SEHNR and CDR2 FQNEAQ come from the germline V gene (reference sequence). The CDR3: CASSLGGDNQPQHF. CDR3 bases: TGTGCCAGCAGCTTAGGAGGGGACAATCAGCCCCAGCATTTT.

This clonotype showed up just a few times. V usage is TRBV27 and J usage is TRBJ1-3; 7 nucleotides align to TRBD1. The J segment lost 12 bases and the V segment lost 9 bases, leaving 8 bases of the junction unmatched. The CDR3 has 11 residues. Germline V gives CDR1 MNHEY, CDR2 SMNVEV (reference sequence). CDR3 region: CASSQGGSIYF. CDR3 DNA sequence: TGTGCCAGTTCCCAGGGGGGTAGCATATATTTT.

Here the CDR3 reads CASRPIAYSTDTQYF. CDR3 in DNA: TGTGCCAGCAGACCCATAGCGTACAGCACAGATACGCAGTATTTT. The chain is built from TRBV6-5 and TRBJ2-3; a weak D match, TRBD2 (5 bases). Germline V gene lookup returns CDR1 MNHEY and CDR2 SVGAGI. Trimming took 6 bases from V and 0 from J, leaving 13 bases between them. CDR3 size: 15 residues.

The chain joins TRBV19 to TRBJ1-1; D ambiguous. Germline V gene sequence: CDR1 LNHDA, CDR2 SQIVND (reference sequence). V was cut by 3 bases and J by 5 bases, with 10 bases left in between. The CDR3 sequence is 13 residues long. CDR3 sequence: CASSIGPGTEAFF. The CDR3 DNA reads as TGTGCCAGTAGTATCGGCCCTGGGACTGAAGCTTTCTTT.

This chain joins TRBV6-1 and TRBJ2-2; D is unresolved. Germline loops: CDR1 MNHNS, CDR2 SASEGT. This CDR3 spans 14 amino acids. V was clipped by 4 bases and J by 4 bases, with 10 bases between them. CDR3 nucleotide sequence: TGTGCCAGCAGTGCGGAAGATTTCACCGGGGAGCTGTTTTTT. This sequence encodes CASSAEDFTGELFF.

The chain joins TRBV20-1 to TRBJ2-7; D might be TRBD1 (6 bases). The germline V gene has CDR1 DFQATT and CDR2 SNEGSKA (reference sequence). This CDR3 is 13 amino acids long. Trimming removed 4 bases from V and 4 bases from J, with 14 bases in between. This CDR3 is CSAIKTGRYEQYF. CDR3 in DNA: TGCAGTGCTATCAAGACAGGACGTTACGAGCAGTACTTC.

Concerning this clonotype: Relative to the germline gene, one junction end is altered; a read error may explain this. This chain links TRBV7-6 with TRBJ1-1; possible D gene TRBD1, 5 bases. There are 14 residues in the CDR3. The germline V gene encodes CDR1 SGHVS and CDR2 FNYEAQ. CDR3 region: CVSSWGERATEAFF. The CDR3, as DNA: TGTGTCAGCAGCTGGGGGGAGAGGGCCACTGAAGCTTTCTTT.